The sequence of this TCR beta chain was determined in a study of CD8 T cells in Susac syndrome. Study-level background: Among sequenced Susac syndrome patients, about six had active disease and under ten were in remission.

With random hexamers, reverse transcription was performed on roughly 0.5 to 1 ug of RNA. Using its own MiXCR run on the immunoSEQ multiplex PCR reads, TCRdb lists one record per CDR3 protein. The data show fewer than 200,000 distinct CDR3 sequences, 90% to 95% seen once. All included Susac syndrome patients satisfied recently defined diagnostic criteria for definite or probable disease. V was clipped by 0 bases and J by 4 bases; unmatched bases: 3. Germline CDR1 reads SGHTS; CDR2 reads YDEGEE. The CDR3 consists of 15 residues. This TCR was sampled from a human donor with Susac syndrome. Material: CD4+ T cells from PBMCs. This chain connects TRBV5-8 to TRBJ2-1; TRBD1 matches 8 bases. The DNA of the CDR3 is TGTGCCAGCAGCTTGGGGACAGGGCGGTACAATGAGCAGTTCTTC. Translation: CASSLGTGRYNEQFF.